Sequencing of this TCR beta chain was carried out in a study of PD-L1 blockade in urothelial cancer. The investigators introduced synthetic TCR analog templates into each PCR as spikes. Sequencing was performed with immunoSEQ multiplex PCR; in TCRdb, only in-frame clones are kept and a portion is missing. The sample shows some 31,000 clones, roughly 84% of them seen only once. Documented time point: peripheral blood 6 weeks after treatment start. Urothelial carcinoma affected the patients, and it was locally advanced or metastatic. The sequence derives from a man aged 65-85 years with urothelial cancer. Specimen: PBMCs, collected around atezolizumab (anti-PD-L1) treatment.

CDR3 residues: CASSYPDRGHEQFF. The CDR3, as DNA: TGTGCCAGCAGTTACCCCGACAGGGGCCATGAGCAGTTCTTC. The V gene is TRBV6-6, the J gene TRBJ2-1, with 8 bases identical to TRBD1. The J segment lost 8 bases and the V segment lost 2 bases, leaving 5 bases of the junction unmatched. The CDR3 spans 14 residues. From germline, CDR1 is MNHNY and CDR2 SVGAGI (reference sequence).